This TCR beta chain was sequenced in a study of blood T cell repertoires in COVID-19. Germline V gene data show CDR1 as SGHVS and CDR2 as FNYEAQ. Unmatched junction bases numbered 0, after V lost 2 bases and J lost 2 bases. This CDR3 comprises 13 residues. In the authors' workflow: Scientists estimated how many nucleated cells there were by amplifying reference gene primers. Clones were sequenced by immunoSEQ multiplex PCR, and TCRdb holds only the in-frame ones, with some missing. V and J calls and clone size are copied from that table; D and trimming were computed from the DNA. This sample has about 150,000 clones; 81% occur once, and the top ten carry around 8%. Ten or more counts support this clone.

Input material: peripheral blood. V usage is TRBV7-6 and J usage is TRBJ2-7; 7 nucleotides line up with TRBD1. The clonotype comes from an older woman with active or convalescent COVID-19. The CDR3 region has the DNA TGTGCCAGCAGCTTACAGGGGGCCTACGAGCAGTACTTC. It is translated as CASSLQGAYEQYF.